Presented here are 25 T cell receptor beta chains from one specimen sequenced in a study of CD8 T cells in Susac syndrome. The RNA, 0.5 to 1 ug, was put through reverse transcription using random hexamers. Each CDR3 protein is one row after TCRdb ran MiXCR on the immunoSEQ multiplex PCR reads. The repertoire holds about 160,000 distinct CDR3 sequences, with around 93% as singletons. Material for sequencing was CD4+ T cells from PBMCs. All receptors come from a human donor in good health.

In this sample, this clonotype turned up once. This chain connects TRBV4-1 to TRBJ1-1; D ambiguous. There are 14 residues in the CDR3. The germline gives CDR1 MGHRA, CDR2 YSYEKL. With 2 bases removed from V and 5 bases from J, the gap between germline ends came to 12 bases. CDR3 in DNA: TGCGCCAGCAGCCAATCGGGGATTACGACTGAAGCTTTCTTT. Translation gives CASSQSGITTEAFF.

The chain recombines TRBV7-8 with TRBJ2-5; weak D call: TRBD1 (5 bases). This CDR3 is built from 18 residues. Germline V lookup: CDR1 SGHVS, CDR2 FQNEAQ. Deletions cut 0 bases from V and 3 bases from J, with 20 bases between. The chain's CDR3 is CASSLASLAGQGEETQYF. CDR3 nucleotides: TGTGCCAGCAGCTTAGCTTCATTAGCCGGTCAGGGCGAAGAGACCCAGTACTTC.

V usage is TRBV20-1 and J usage is TRBJ1-2, with 10 bases lining up with TRBD1. The CDR3 length is 14 residues. Germline V gives CDR1 DFQATT, CDR2 SNEGSKA (reference sequence). The V segment lost 1 base and the J segment 2 bases; nucleotides outside the gene matches: 1. The CDR3 here is CSARVGQGNYGYTF. The CDR3 DNA sequence: TGCAGTGCTAGAGTGGGACAGGGGAACTATGGCTACACCTTC.

The V call is TRBV6-2 or TRBV6-3, the J call TRBJ1-2; D is unresolved. Trimming took off 0 bases at V and 4 bases at J, with 12 bases between the two ends. The CDR3 is 15 amino acids. Germline CDR1 and CDR2: MNHEY and SVGEGT. This CDR3 reads CASSYSLQPGYGYTF. Written as DNA, the CDR3 is TGTGCCAGCAGTTACTCTCTACAGCCCGGCTATGGCTACACCTTC.

V gene TRBV5-6 combines with J gene TRBJ1-1; the D is unclear. V gave up 3 bases and J gave up 0 bases, with 12 bases separating them. In germline, CDR1 is SGHDT, CDR2 YYEEEE. The CDR3 covers 15 residues. CDR3 protein: CASSSDLQMNTEAFF. The CDR3 nucleotides are TGTGCCAGCAGCTCGGATCTTCAAATGAACACTGAAGCTTTCTTT.

The V and J genes are TRBV7-9 and TRBJ1-1, with 7 positions matching TRBD1. CDR1 SEHNR and CDR2 FQNEAQ come from the germline V gene (reference sequence). The CDR3 runs 14 residues. With 5 bases clipped from V and 5 bases from J, the junction kept 8 bases outside the gene matches. CDR3 protein: CASSPRQGTTEAFF. CDR3 nucleotide sequence: TGTGCCAGCAGCCCTCGACAGGGTACAACTGAAGCTTTCTTT. Together with reference TRBV7-9 and TRBJ1-1, the CDR3 gives the full variable domain: DTGVSQNPRHKITKRGQNVTFRCDPISEHNRLYWYRQTLGQGPEFLTYFQNEAQLEKSRLLSDRFSAERPKGSFSTLEIQRTEQGDSAMYLCASSPRQGTTEAFFGQGTRLTVV.

This clonotype was counted a single time. The rearrangement uses TRBV12-3 or TRBV12-4 and TRBJ2-1, with 13 bases matching TRBD2. The CDR3 has 16 amino acids. V lost 5 bases, J lost 5 bases, and 6 bases stayed unmatched. The CDR3 protein is CASSPGTSGANNEQFF. CDR3 sequence (DNA): TGTGCCAGCAGTCCTGGGACTAGCGGGGCCAACAATGAGCAGTTCTTC.

V gene TRBV12-3 or TRBV12-4 combines with J gene TRBJ2-2; either TRBD1 or TRBD2 may supply D (5 bases each). This CDR3 comprises 13 residues. V lost 3 bases, J lost 6 bases, and 8 bases lay in between. CDR3 nucleotides: TGTGCCAGCAGTTTTGTGGGGGCCGGGGAGCTGTTTTTT. Its protein product is CASSFVGAGELFF.

The DNA for the CDR3 is TGTGCCAGCACCCTCATCAGGGGAAAGAACACCGGGGAGCTGTTTTTT. Protein product: CASTLIRGKNTGELFF. This chain uses TRBV7-9 with TRBJ2-2; a weak D match, TRBD1 (6 bases). The CDR3 has 16 residues. The V and J ends lost 7 bases and 1 base respectively, with 16 bases between them. Germline-derived CDR1 and CDR2 are SEHNR and FQNEAQ (reference sequence).

In nucleotides, the CDR3 is TGTGCCAGCAGCCAAGATCGACGGGGGGGATTGTACTTC. Protein sequence: CASSQDRRGGLYF. The V and J genes are TRBV3-1 and TRBJ2-7; TRBD2 matches 8 bases. J was trimmed by 12 bases and V by 0 bases; bases with no gene match: 7. Germline lookup yields CDR1 LGHDT and CDR2 YNNKEL (reference sequence). This CDR3 has 13 amino acids.

The V call is TRBV9, the J call TRBJ2-7; D gene unclear. Between the trimmed V and J ends, which lost 0 bases and 0 bases, there was a span of 10 bases. This CDR3 has 15 amino acids. Germline V gene sequence: CDR1 SGDLS, CDR2 YYNGEE. The chain's CDR3 is CASSVAASNSYEQYF. CDR3 sequence (DNA): TGTGCCAGCAGCGTAGCTGCTTCTAACTCCTACGAGCAGTACTTC.

The rearrangement links TRBV29-1 to TRBJ2-5; D might be TRBD2 (5 bases). CDR1 and CDR2 (germline): SQVTM, ANQGSEA. Trimming stripped 6 bases from V and 5 bases from J, with 10 bases between. CDR3 size: 11 residues. Here the CDR3 reads CSVLAGETQYF. CDR3 DNA: TGCAGCGTCCTAGCTGGGGAGACCCAGTACTTC.

The rearrangement uses TRBV15 and TRBJ2-5, with a tentative D call TRBD1 (5 bases). The V gene lost 0 bases and the J gene lost 0 bases, with 8 bases spanning the gap. This CDR3 has 15 residues. CDR1 LNHNV and CDR2 YYDKDF come from the germline V gene (reference sequence). CDR3 sequence reads: CATSRDGQYQETQYF. CDR3 sequence (DNA): TGTGCCACCAGCAGAGATGGACAATACCAAGAGACCCAGTACTTC.

The chain is built from TRBV7-9 and TRBJ1-2, with TRBD1 matching over 12 bases. The J segment lost 8 bases and the V segment lost 3 bases, leaving 10 bases of the junction unmatched. The CDR3 runs to 16 residues. Germline assignment: CDR1 SEHNR and CDR2 FQNEAQ (reference sequence). For the CDR3, the DNA is TGTGCCAGCAGCTTCGGGACAGGGGGCCTCGGAGGGGGCTACACCTTC. This sequence encodes CASSFGTGGLGGGYTF. The whole variable domain, filled in from reference TRBV7-9 and TRBJ1-2, reads DTGVSQNPRHKITKRGQNVTFRCDPISEHNRLYWYRQTLGQGPEFLTYFQNEAQLEKSRLLSDRFSAERPKGSFSTLEIQRTEQGDSAMYLCASSFGTGGLGGGYTFGSGTRLTVV.

This sequence joins TRBV20-1 and TRBJ2-3, with 14 bases identical to TRBD2. CDR1 DFQATT and CDR2 SNEGSKA come from the germline V gene (reference sequence). J was trimmed by 3 bases and V by 4 bases; bases with no gene match: 6. The CDR3 sequence is 16 residues long. The CDR3 reads CSANTGTSGGTDTQYF. The CDR3 DNA reads as TGCAGTGCTAATACCGGGACTAGCGGGGGAACAGATACGCAGTATTTT.

The genes are TRBV30 and TRBJ2-3; D might be TRBD2 (5 bases). This CDR3 is 13 amino acids long. CDR1 is GTSNPN and CDR2 is SVGIG in the germline V gene (reference sequence). The germline V and J ends were trimmed by 2 bases and 4 bases, with 10 bases remaining between them. As DNA, the CDR3 is TGTGCCTGGAGTCACCGGGGTCCAGATACGCAGTATTTT. Translation gives CAWSHRGPDTQYF.

The chain is built from TRBV4-1 and TRBJ2-1; D is unresolved. The length of the CDR3 is 13 residues. Germline V gives CDR1 MGHRA, CDR2 YSYEKL. Trimming removed 2 bases from V and 10 bases from J, with 12 bases in between. In DNA form, the CDR3 reads TGCGCCAGCAGCCAACCCCCGGCGCGGGAGCAGTTCTTC. Translation gives CASSQPPAREQFF.

V gene TRBV20-1 combines with J gene TRBJ1-2, with D perhaps matching TRBD1 (5 bases). The CDR3 consists of 15 residues. Germline CDR1 DFQATT, CDR2 SNEGSKA (reference sequence). The ends were cut back, 1 base at V and 5 bases at J, with 17 bases in the middle. The CDR3 spells CSARGSGDGFYGYTF. CDR3 in DNA: TGCAGTGCTAGAGGATCGGGGGACGGCTTTTATGGCTACACCTTC.

This chain joins TRBV12-3 or TRBV12-4 and TRBJ1-5; 8 positions match TRBD1. The CDR3 is 14 amino acids. The J segment lost 5 bases and the V segment lost 6 bases, leaving 6 bases of the junction unmatched. DNA for the CDR3: TGTGCCAGCAGCCCGGACAGGGCAGATCAGCCCCAGCATTTT. Translation gives CASSPDRADQPQHF.

The chain joins TRBV3-1 to TRBJ2-5, with a weak D call TRBD1 (6 bases). The CDR3 extends over 15 amino acids. Trimming pared 6 bases from V and 2 bases from J, leaving 16 bases between. In germline, CDR1 is LGHDT, CDR2 YNNKEL (reference sequence). The chain's CDR3 is CASSPEWDNQETQYF. The CDR3 nucleotides read TGTGCCAGCAGTCCAGAGTGGGACAATCAAGAGACCCAGTACTTC.

V and J are TRBV10-3 and TRBJ2-3, with 7 bases that match TRBD2. The CDR3 is 15 residues long. The V segment lost 5 bases and the J segment 2 bases; nucleotides outside the gene matches: 7. CDR1 ENHRY and CDR2 SYGVKD come from the germline V gene. CDR3 sequence reads: CAISYYRGDTDTQYF. CDR3 nucleotides: TGTGCCATCAGTTACTATCGGGGGGACACAGATACGCAGTATTTT.

The chain carries TRBV6-6 and TRBJ2-7, with TRBD2 matching 8 bases. Germline V CDR1 and CDR2: MNHNY, SVGAGI (reference sequence). With V trimmed by 10 bases and J by 3 bases, 8 bases remained unmatched. This CDR3 is built from 13 residues. CDR3 amino acids: CATIPSGLYEQYF. The CDR3 coding sequence is TGTGCCACTATCCCTAGCGGGCTCTACGAGCAGTACTTC.

About this clonotype: Germline is not matched at one junction end, which may reflect a read error. The J gene is TRBJ1-2, the V gene TRBV6-5; possibly TRBD1 for D (6 bases). Germline-derived CDR1 and CDR2 are MNHEY and SVGAGI. CDR3 size: 18 residues. CDR3 protein: CASSYWVAGAIPNHGYTF. CDR3 DNA: TGTGCCAGCAGTTACTGGGTTGCAGGGGCGATCCCTAACCATGGCTACACCTTC.

This chain links TRBV5-1 with TRBJ2-2; 7 bases are a match to TRBD1. The length of the CDR3 is 14 residues. Losses at the gene ends were 3 bases for V and 6 bases for J; bases not matched to a gene: 5. Germline CDR1 reads SGHRS; CDR2 reads YFSETQ. CDR3 nucleotides: TGCGCCAGCAGCTCAGGGACAGAGGCCGGGGAGCTGTTTTTT. It translates to CASSSGTEAGELFF.

The chain uses TRBV3-1 and TRBJ2-7, with unresolved D. The germline gives CDR1 LGHDT, CDR2 YNNKEL (reference sequence). V lost 6 bases and J lost 3, with 9 bases in between. The CDR3 is 12 amino acids. The CDR3 DNA sequence: TGTGCCAGCAGTCGCGCGCGCTACGAGCAGTACTTC. Protein: CASSRARYEQYF.